These 22 T cell receptor beta chains were all obtained from the same sample, sequenced in a study of cytomegalovirus exposure and HLA in healthy donors. Repertoires were generated with immunoSEQ multiplex PCR, while TCRdb's copy carries only in-frame clones and drops some. The repertoire has roughly 120,000 clones, roughly 90% of them found once; the top ten carry approximately 2%. The material sequenced was PBMCs. The origin of the receptors is a woman aged 18-29 years in good health and CMV-seronegative.

The chain joins TRBV29-1 to TRBJ2-7; TRBD2 agrees at 9 bases. V shed 7 bases, J shed 6 bases, and the junction held 10 bases outside the gene matches. Per the germline V gene, CDR1 is SQVTM and CDR2 is ANQGSEA. The CDR3 runs 13 residues. The CDR3 DNA follows: TGCAGCGCCGGTGGGCGGGAGGGCCCCGAGCAGTACTTC. As protein: CSAGGREGPEQYF.

The CDR3 region is CASSVRLGTSGSRGQADTQYF. CDR3 bases: TGTGCCAGCAGCGTAAGGCTGGGGACTAGCGGGAGCCGTGGTCAGGCAGATACGCAGTATTTT. The V gene is TRBV9, the J gene TRBJ2-3; 14 bases line up with TRBD2. Losses at the gene ends were 1 base for V and 4 bases for J; bases not matched to a gene: 17. Germline loops: CDR1 SGDLS, CDR2 YYNGEE. The CDR3 has 21 amino acids.

This clone appeared a single time. V and J are TRBV6-1 and TRBJ2-2; maybe TRBD2 (6 bases). Germline loops: CDR1 MNHNS, CDR2 SASEGT. The V and J ends lost 2 bases and 8 bases respectively, with 30 bases between them. The CDR3 is made up of 20 amino acids. The DNA for the CDR3 is TGTGCCAGCAGTGAATCGAGGCGGGACTCCCACACTAGAGACCGGGGGGAGCTGTTTTTT. Its translation is CASSESRRDSHTRDRGELFF.

V and J are TRBV12-5 and TRBJ2-7, with a possible D match to TRBD1 (5 bases). The CDR3 totals 13 residues. Germline CDR1 and CDR2: LGHNT and FRNRAP. V lost 3 bases and J lost 3, with 9 bases in between. CDR3 sequence (DNA): TGTGCTAGTGGTTTTGATACAGGCTACGAGCAGTACTTC. Translation: CASGFDTGYEQYF. Variable domain in full (rest from reference TRBV12-5 and TRBJ2-7): DARVTQTPRHKVTEMGQEVTMRCQPILGHNTVFWYRQTMMQGLELLAYFRNRAPLDDSGMPKDRFSAEMPDATLATLKIQPSEPRDSAVYFCASGFDTGYEQYFGPGTRLTVT.

The rearrangement links TRBV5-4 to TRBJ2-1; the match to TRBD2 covers 8 bases. Trimming took 6 bases from V and 0 from J; bases not matched to a gene: 5. CDR1 and CDR2 (germline): SGHNT, YYREEE (reference sequence). The CDR3 runs to 15 residues. CDR3 residues: CASTPRGDSYNEQFF. In DNA, the CDR3 is TGTGCCAGCACCCCGCGGGGGGACTCCTACAATGAGCAGTTCTTC. The whole variable domain, filled in from reference TRBV5-4 and TRBJ2-1, reads ETGVTQSPTHLIKTRGQQVTLRCSSQSGHNTVSWYQQALGQGPQFIFQYYREEENGRGNFPPRFSGLQFPNYSSELNVNALELDDSALYLCASTPRGDSYNEQFFGPGTRLTVL.

The chain links TRBV6-5 to TRBJ2-3; the match to TRBD1 covers 10 bases. Trimming at V came to 0 bases and at J to 6 bases, leaving 3 bases not matched to a gene. Germline V lookup: CDR1 MNHEY, CDR2 SVGAGI. The CDR3 extends over 15 amino acids. This chain's CDR3 is CASSYSTGGADTQYF. The CDR3 nucleotides are TGTGCCAGCAGTTACTCGACAGGGGGCGCGGATACGCAGTATTTT.

This clone was recorded a few times. This chain links TRBV18 with TRBJ2-7, with 14 bases aligning to TRBD2. J was trimmed by 4 bases and V by 3 bases; bases with no gene match: 5. The germline gives CDR1 KGHSH, CDR2 LQKENI. The CDR3 sequence is 16 residues long. The CDR3 DNA reads TGTGCCAGCTCACCCCGGACTAGCGGGGGGCAATACGAGCAGTACTTC. It yields the protein CASSPRTSGGQYEQYF.

The rearrangement uses TRBV4-3 and TRBJ2-1; D perhaps matches TRBD2 (5 bases). Trimming took off 1 base at V and 7 bases at J, with 17 bases between the two ends. Germline V gene lookup returns CDR1 LGHNA and CDR2 YSLEER. This CDR3 contains 16 residues. The CDR3 spells CASSQAVGPPGNEQFF. The CDR3 DNA is TGCGCCAGCAGCCAAGCGGTCGGCCCCCCGGGGAATGAGCAGTTCTTC.

The CDR3 is CASSLYRGRTDTQYF. Here the CDR3 DNA reads TGTGCCAGCAGCTTATACCGCGGTCGCACAGATACGCAGTATTTT. The V and J genes are TRBV11-2 and TRBJ2-3, with no clear D. V dropped 2 bases and J dropped 1 base, with 10 bases sitting between them. CDR3 length equals 15 residues. Germline values: CDR1 SGHAT, CDR2 FQNNGV. The variable domain in full, with the rest retrieved from reference TRBV11-2 and TRBJ2-3, is EAGVAQSPRYKIIEKRQSVAFWCNPISGHATLYWYQQILGQGPKLLIQFQNNGVVDDSQLPKDRFSAERLKGVDSTLKIQPAKLEDSAVYLCASSLYRGRTDTQYFGPGTRLTVL.

This sequence joins TRBV7-9 and TRBJ1-2; 7 nucleotides agree with TRBD1. This CDR3 spans 15 amino acids. Losses at the gene ends were 1 base for V and 6 bases for J; bases not matched to a gene: 8. CDR1 SEHNR and CDR2 FQNEAQ come from the germline V gene (reference sequence). The CDR3 is CASSLGSGGGDGYTF. The CDR3 DNA is TGTGCCAGCAGCTTAGGGTCAGGAGGGGGCGATGGCTACACCTTC.

V gene TRBV7-3 combines with J gene TRBJ2-1, with D unclear. The V end was cut by 8 bases, the J end by 9 bases, with 17 bases between. The CDR3 runs to 13 residues. Germline assignment: CDR1 SGHTA and CDR2 FQGTGA. CDR3: CASSDSLPSEQFF. CDR3 bases: TGTGCCAGCTCCGACTCCCTTCCTAGTGAGCAGTTCTTC.

The rearrangement joins TRBV30 to TRBJ2-7; TRBD1 matches 9 bases. In germline, CDR1 is GTSNPN, CDR2 SVGIG (reference sequence). With V trimmed by 4 bases and J by 3 bases, 7 bases remained unmatched. This CDR3 region has 14 residues. The CDR3 spells CAWIIRDRVYEQYF. The CDR3 DNA reads as TGTGCCTGGATCATCCGGGACAGGGTCTACGAGCAGTACTTC.

The chain employs TRBV7-2 and TRBJ2-2; 9 positions match TRBD1. CDR1 is SGHTA and CDR2 is FQGNSA in the germline V gene. V lost 4 bases, J lost 3 bases, and 3 bases stayed unmatched. This CDR3 comprises 15 residues. DNA of the CDR3: TGTGCCAGCAGCTGGGACAGGGTAGACACCGGGGAGCTGTTTTTT. Protein product: CASSWDRVDTGELFF.

The gene calls are TRBV9 and TRBJ2-3; 15 nucleotides agree with TRBD2. The junction had 4 bases not matched to a gene; V was cut back by 0 bases and J by 5 bases. The CDR3 totals 17 residues. Germline V gives CDR1 SGDLS, CDR2 YYNGEE. The CDR3 sequence: CASSVGTSGRAGDTQYF. CDR3 DNA: TGTGCCAGCAGCGTAGGGACTAGCGGGAGGGCGGGAGATACGCAGTATTTT.

J is TRBJ1-3 and V is TRBV7-2; a possible D gene is TRBD1 (5 bases). Trimming cost V 2 bases and J 0 bases, with 17 bases left between them. The CDR3 extends over 18 amino acids. Looked up from germline, CDR1 is SGHTA and CDR2 is FQGNSA. This CDR3 is CASSLTRAGLLSGNTIYF. The CDR3 coding sequence is TGTGCCAGCAGCTTAACCCGTGCAGGGCTCCTCTCTGGAAACACCATATATTTT.

J is TRBJ1-2 and V is TRBV28; D gene ambiguous. The CDR3 contains 16 residues. Germline V CDR1 and CDR2: MDHEN, SYDVKM. V lost 3 bases and J lost 8, with 22 bases in between. The CDR3 reads CASSLVRAGGARGYTF. The CDR3 nucleotides are TGTGCCAGCAGTTTGGTCCGGGCCGGAGGTGCAAGGGGCTACACCTTC.

This chain uses TRBV28 with TRBJ1-2; no clear D gene. Trimming shortened V by 4 bases and J by 4 bases, and 4 bases separated the two germline ends. Per the germline V gene, CDR1 is MDHEN and CDR2 is SYDVKM. This CDR3 is built from 11 residues. CDR3: CASSSLYGYTF. CDR3 DNA sequence: TGTGCCAGCAGTTCCCTCTATGGCTACACCTTC.

The chain couples TRBV28 to TRBJ1-3, with TRBD1 identical over 10 bases. This CDR3 comprises 17 residues. The junction had 11 bases not matched to a gene; V was cut back by 7 bases and J by 2 bases. Germline loops: CDR1 MDHEN, CDR2 SYDVKM. The CDR3 nucleotides read TGTGCCAGCAAGGGGACAGGGGTATGGATGGCTGGAAACACCATATATTTT. The encoded protein is CASKGTGVWMAGNTIYF. Full variable domain (remainder filled in from reference TRBV28 and TRBJ1-3): DVKVTQSSRYLVKRTGEKVFLECVQDMDHENMFWYRQDPGLGLRLIYFSYDVKMKEKGDIPEGYSVSREKKERFSLILESASTNQTSMYLCASKGTGVWMAGNTIYFGEGSWLTVV.

The chain recombines TRBV6-5 with TRBJ1-6, with 8 bases aligning to TRBD1. This CDR3 comprises 15 residues. The junction had 9 bases not matched to a gene; V was cut back by 6 bases and J by 8 bases. CDR1 and CDR2 from the germline V gene are MNHEY and SVGAGI. CDR3 DNA sequence: TGTGCCAGCAGGCTAGGAGGACAGGGCCATTCACCCCTCCACTTT. This gives the protein CASRLGGQGHSPLHF.

This chain links TRBV15 with TRBJ1-2; D uncertain. This CDR3 is 13 amino acids long. Germline V gives CDR1 LNHNV, CDR2 YYDKDF (reference sequence). V lost 3 bases and J lost 0, with 5 bases in between. The chain's CDR3 is CATSRGPNYGYTF. CDR3 sequence (DNA): TGTGCCACCAGCAGGGGCCCTAACTATGGCTACACCTTC.

This clone was seen more than once but under ten times. The chain couples TRBV29-1 to TRBJ1-2; possible D gene TRBD1, 6 bases. The V and J ends lost 5 bases and 0 bases respectively, with 13 bases between them. This CDR3 spans 14 amino acids. Germline V gene lookup returns CDR1 SQVTM and CDR2 ANQGSEA. CDR3 coding DNA: TGCAGCGTTTCCGAGACAGGACCTAACTATGGCTACACCTTC. It yields the protein CSVSETGPNYGYTF. Filled out from reference TRBV29-1 and TRBJ1-2, the complete variable domain reads SAVISQKPSRDICQRGTSLTIQCQVDSQVTMMFWYRQQPGQSLTLIATANQGSEATYESGFVIDKFPISRPNLTFSTLTVSNMSPEDSSIYLCSVSETGPNYGYTFGSGTRLTVV.

This rearrangement joins TRBV7-8 to TRBJ1-2, with TRBD1 as a possible D gene (6 bases). V was trimmed by 5 bases and J by 9 bases, leaving 13 bases between them. The germline CDR1 and CDR2 sequences are SGHVS and FQNEAQ. CDR3 size: 12 residues. CDR3 DNA sequence: TGTGCCAGCAGCATGAGAAGGGGGAGCTACACCTTC. This translates into CASSMRRGSYTF.